These 3 T cell receptor beta chains were all obtained from the same sample, sequenced in a study of CD4 T cells in relation to SARS-CoV-2 and coronaviruses. Before the COVID-19 pandemic, during about 2011-2019, CD4+ T cells were taken from unexposed donors. Isolation of CD4+ T cells took place after approximately 11 days in culture. Antigens of these TCRs are unknown. Data came from immunoSEQ multiplex PCR; TCRdb stores just in-frame clones and leaves some out. The sample includes fewer than 20,000 clones, around four fifths of them seen just once. The sample consisted of CD4+ T cells from PBMCs, cultured in vitro. Every receptor here comes from a human donor in good health.

This chain connects TRBV5-4 to TRBJ1-1; no clear D gene. The V end was cut by 0 bases, the J end by 0 bases, with 9 bases between. The CDR3 covers 15 residues. CDR1 is SGHNT and CDR2 is YYREEE in the germline V gene (reference sequence). DNA of the CDR3: TGTGCCAGCAGCTTGGGGACGGGAGTGAACACTGAAGCTTTCTTT. Its translation is CASSLGTGVNTEAFF. The variable domain in full, completed from reference TRBV5-4 and TRBJ1-1, reads ETGVTQSPTHLIKTRGQQVTLRCSSQSGHNTVSWYQQALGQGPQFIFQYYREEENGRGNFPPRFSGLQFPNYSSELNVNALELDDSALYLCASSLGTGVNTEAFFGQGTRLTVV.

The chain employs TRBV24-1 and TRBJ1-1; 7 nucleotides line up with TRBD1. V dropped 3 bases and J dropped 7; count of bases not matched to a gene: 7. The CDR3 is made up of 14 amino acids. CDR1 is KGHDR and CDR2 is SFDVKD in the germline V gene. The CDR3 region has the DNA TGTGCCACCAGTGATGGGAGGGACAGACGTGAAGCTTTCTTT. This sequence encodes CATSDGRDRREAFF.

This clone turned up a few times. The J gene is TRBJ2-1, the V gene TRBV10-1; D is undetermined. From germline, CDR1 is WNHNN and CDR2 SYGVQD (reference sequence). Trimming pared 0 bases from V and 9 bases from J, leaving 9 bases between. The CDR3 extends over 13 amino acids. CDR3 in amino acids: CASSESRVTEQFF. The CDR3 DNA reads TGCGCCAGCAGTGAGTCTCGGGTGACTGAGCAGTTCTTC.